This T cell receptor (beta chain) emerged from a study of T-cell memory formation after mild COVID-19. TCRdb used MiXCR to reprocess the 5' RACE reads, holding one entry per CDR3 protein. Seen here are over 40,000 distinct CDR3 sequences, approximately 12% observed once, and the top ten hold roughly 22%. With 6 bases clipped from V and 4 bases from J, the junction kept 6 bases outside the gene matches. The CDR3 length is 13 residues. In germline, CDR1 is SQVTM, CDR2 ANQGSEA. Whole-study findings and limits: Contracting CD4+ clones were located mainly in CM and EM, and CD8+ clones in EMRA. What remained unconfirmed was the SARS-CoV-2 specificity of second-wave clones peaking on day 37.

In this sample, this clonotype turned up a few times. The antigen is not known. The rearrangement uses TRBV29-1 and TRBJ1-5; 7 bases match TRBD1. This clonotype was sampled from a man between 18 and 35 years old who had mild COVID-19 (a few samples of this study predate the infection). Cell type and time point are not known. The specimen was PBMCs or a T cell subset sorted from them (not recorded which). CDR3 DNA: TGCAGCGTCGCAGGACAGGAAAATCAGCCCCAGCATTTT. Amino acid sequence: CSVAGQENQPQHF.